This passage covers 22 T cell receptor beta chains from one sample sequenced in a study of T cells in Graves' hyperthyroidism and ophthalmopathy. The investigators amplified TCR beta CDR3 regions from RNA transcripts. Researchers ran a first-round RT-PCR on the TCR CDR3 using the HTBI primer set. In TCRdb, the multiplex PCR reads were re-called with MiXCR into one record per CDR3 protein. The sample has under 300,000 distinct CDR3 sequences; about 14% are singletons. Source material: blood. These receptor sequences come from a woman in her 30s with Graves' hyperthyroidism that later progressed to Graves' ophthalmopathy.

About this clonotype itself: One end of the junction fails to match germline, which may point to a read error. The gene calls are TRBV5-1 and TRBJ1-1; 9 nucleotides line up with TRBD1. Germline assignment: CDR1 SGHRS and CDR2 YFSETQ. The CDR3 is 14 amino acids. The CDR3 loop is CASSFRTGVTEALF. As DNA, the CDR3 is TGCGCCAGCAGCTTCCGGACAGGGGTCACTGAAGCTCTCTTT. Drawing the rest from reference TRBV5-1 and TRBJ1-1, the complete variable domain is KAGVTQTPRYLIKTRGQQVTLSCSPISGHRSVSWYQQTPGQGLQFLFEYFSETQRNKGNFPGRFSGRQFSNSRSEMNVSTLELGDSALYLCASSFRTGVTEALFGQGTRLTVV.

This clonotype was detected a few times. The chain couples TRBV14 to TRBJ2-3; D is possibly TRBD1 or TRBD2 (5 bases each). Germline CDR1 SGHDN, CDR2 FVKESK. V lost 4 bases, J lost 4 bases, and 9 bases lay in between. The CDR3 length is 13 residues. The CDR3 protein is CASSRWGSDTQYF. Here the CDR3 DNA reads TGTGCCAGCAGCCGGTGGGGGTCAGATACGCAGTATTTT.

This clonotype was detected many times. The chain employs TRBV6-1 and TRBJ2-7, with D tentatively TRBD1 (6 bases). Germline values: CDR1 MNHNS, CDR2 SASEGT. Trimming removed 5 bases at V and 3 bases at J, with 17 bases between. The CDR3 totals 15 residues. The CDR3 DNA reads TGTGCCAGCAGTCCGCAACAGGGATTTCACTACGAGCAGTACTTC. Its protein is CASSPQQGFHYEQYF.

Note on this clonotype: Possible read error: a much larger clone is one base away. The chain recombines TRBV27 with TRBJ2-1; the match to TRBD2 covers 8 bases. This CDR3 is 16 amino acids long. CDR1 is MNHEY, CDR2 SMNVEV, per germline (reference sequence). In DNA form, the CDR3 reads TGTGCCAGCAGTCCGCCGTCGACTAGCGTATCCAATGAGCGGTTCTTC. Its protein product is CASSPPSTSVSNERFF.

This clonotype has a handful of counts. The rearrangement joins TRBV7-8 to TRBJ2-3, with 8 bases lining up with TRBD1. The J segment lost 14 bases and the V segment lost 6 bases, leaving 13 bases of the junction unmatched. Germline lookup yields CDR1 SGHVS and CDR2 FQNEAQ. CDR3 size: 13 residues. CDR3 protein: CASRKIEDGQGYF. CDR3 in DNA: TGTGCCAGCAGGAAAATAGAAGATGGACAGGGGTATTTT.

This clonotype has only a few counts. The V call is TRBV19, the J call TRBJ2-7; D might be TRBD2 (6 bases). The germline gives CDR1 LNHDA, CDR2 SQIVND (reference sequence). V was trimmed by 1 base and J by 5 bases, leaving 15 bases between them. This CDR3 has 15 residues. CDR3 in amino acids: CASSIGGTGENEQYF. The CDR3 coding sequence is TGTGCCAGTAGTATAGGTGGAACGGGAGAGAACGAGCAGTACTTC.

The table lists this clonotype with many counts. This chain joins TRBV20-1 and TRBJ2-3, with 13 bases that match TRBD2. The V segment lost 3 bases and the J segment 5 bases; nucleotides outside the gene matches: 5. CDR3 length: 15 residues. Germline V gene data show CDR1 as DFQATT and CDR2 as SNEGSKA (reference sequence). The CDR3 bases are TGCAGTGCTAGGGGGACTAGCGGGATAGGAGATACGCAGTATTTT. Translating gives CSARGTSGIGDTQYF.

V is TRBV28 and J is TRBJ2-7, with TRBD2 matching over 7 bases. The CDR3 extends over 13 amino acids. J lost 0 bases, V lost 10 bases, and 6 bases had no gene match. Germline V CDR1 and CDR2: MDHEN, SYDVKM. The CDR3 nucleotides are TGTGCCACTCTCGGCGGGGGCTCCTACGAGCAGTACTTC. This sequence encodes CATLGGGSYEQYF.

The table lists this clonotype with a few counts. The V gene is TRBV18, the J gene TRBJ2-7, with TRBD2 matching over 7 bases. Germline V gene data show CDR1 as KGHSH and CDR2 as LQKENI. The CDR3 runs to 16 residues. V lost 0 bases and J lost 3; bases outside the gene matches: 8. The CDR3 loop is CASSPPLREGYYEQYF. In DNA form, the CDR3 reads TGTGCCAGCTCACCACCTCTGAGGGAGGGATACTACGAGCAGTACTTC.

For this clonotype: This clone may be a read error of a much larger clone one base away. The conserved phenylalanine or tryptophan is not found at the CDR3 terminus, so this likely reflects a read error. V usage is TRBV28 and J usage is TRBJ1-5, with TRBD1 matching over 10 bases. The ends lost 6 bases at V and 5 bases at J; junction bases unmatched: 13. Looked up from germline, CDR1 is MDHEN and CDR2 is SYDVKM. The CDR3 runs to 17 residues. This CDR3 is CASSQPRDRGPHQPQHL. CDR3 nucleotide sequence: TGTGCCAGCAGCCAACCCCGGGACAGGGGCCCCCATCAGCCCCAGCATCTT.

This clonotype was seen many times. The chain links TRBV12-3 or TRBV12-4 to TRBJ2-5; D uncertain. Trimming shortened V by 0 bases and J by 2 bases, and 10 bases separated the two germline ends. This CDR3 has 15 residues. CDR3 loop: CASSLALKQQETQYF. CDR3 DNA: TGTGCCAGCAGTTTAGCGCTTAAGCAGCAAGAGACCCAGTACTTC.

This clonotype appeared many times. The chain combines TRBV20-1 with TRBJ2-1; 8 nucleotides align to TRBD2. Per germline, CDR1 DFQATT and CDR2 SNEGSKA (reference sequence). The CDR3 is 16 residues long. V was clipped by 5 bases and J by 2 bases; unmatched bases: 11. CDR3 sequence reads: CSAPIGLADTYNEQFF. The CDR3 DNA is TGCAGTGCTCCTATTGGACTAGCTGATACCTACAATGAGCAGTTCTTC.

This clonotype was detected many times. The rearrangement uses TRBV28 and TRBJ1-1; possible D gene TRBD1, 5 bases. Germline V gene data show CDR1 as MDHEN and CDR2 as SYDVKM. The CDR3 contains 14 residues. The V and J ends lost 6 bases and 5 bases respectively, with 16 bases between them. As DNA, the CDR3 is TGTGCCAGCAGGGGGGGGGTCCCCCGTACTGAAGCTTTCTTT. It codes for CASRGGVPRTEAFF. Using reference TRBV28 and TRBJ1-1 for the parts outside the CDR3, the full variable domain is DVKVTQSSRYLVKRTGEKVFLECVQDMDHENMFWYRQDPGLGLRLIYFSYDVKMKEKGDIPEGYSVSREKKERFSLILESASTNQTSMYLCASRGGVPRTEAFFGQGTRLTVV.

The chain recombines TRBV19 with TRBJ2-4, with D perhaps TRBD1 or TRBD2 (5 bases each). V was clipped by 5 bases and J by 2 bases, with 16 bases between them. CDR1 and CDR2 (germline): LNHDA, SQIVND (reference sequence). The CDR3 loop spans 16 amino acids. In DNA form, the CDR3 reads TGTGCCAGTAGTCCCGGGACGGAGAGGACCAAAAACATTCAGTACTTC. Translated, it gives CASSPGTERTKNIQYF.

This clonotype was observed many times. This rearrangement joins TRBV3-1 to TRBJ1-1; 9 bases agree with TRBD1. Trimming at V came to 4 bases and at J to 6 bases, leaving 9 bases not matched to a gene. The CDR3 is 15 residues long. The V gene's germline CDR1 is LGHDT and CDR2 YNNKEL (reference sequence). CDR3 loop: CASSRNLQGAAEAFF. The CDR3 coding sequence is TGTGCCAGCAGCCGTAACTTACAGGGGGCCGCTGAAGCTTTCTTT.

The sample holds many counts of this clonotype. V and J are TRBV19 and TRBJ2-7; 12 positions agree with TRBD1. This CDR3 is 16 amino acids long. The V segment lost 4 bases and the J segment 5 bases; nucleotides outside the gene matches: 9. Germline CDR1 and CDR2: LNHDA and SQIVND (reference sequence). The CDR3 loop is CASSSTGTGGIDEQYF. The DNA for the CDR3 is TGTGCCAGTAGTAGCACCGGGACAGGGGGCATCGACGAGCAGTACTTC.

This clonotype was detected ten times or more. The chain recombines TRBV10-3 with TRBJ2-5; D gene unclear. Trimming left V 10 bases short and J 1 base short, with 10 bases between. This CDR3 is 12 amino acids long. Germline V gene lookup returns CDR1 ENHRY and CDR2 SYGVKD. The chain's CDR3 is CATSPVQETQYF. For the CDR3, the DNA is TGTGCCACCTCGCCGGTCCAAGAGACCCAGTACTTC.

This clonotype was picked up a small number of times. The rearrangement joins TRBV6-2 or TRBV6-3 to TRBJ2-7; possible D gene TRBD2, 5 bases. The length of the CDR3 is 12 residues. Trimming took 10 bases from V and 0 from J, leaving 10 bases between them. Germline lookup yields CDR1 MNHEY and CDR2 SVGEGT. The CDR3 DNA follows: TGTGCCACCGGGGTTCTCTCCTACGAGCAGTACTTC. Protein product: CATGVLSYEQYF.

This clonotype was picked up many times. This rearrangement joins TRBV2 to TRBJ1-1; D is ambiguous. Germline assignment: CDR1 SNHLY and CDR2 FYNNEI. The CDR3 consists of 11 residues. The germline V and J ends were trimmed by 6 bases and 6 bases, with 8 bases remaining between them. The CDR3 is CASRYSAEAFF. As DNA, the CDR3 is TGTGCCAGCAGGTATTCCGCTGAAGCTTTCTTT.

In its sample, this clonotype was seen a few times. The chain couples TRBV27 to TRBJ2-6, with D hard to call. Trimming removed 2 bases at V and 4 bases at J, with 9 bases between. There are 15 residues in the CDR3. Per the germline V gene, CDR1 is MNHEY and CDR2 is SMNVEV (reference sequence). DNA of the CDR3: TGTGCCAGCAGTTTACGACCGTTGGGGGCCAACGTCCTGACTTTC. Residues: CASSLRPLGANVLTF. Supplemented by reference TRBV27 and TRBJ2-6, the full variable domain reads EAQVTQNPRYLITVTGKKLTVTCSQNMNHEYMSWYRQDPGLGLRQIYYSMNVEVTDKGDVPEGYKVSRKEKRNFPLILESPSPNQTSLYFCASSLRPLGANVLTFGAGSRLTVL.

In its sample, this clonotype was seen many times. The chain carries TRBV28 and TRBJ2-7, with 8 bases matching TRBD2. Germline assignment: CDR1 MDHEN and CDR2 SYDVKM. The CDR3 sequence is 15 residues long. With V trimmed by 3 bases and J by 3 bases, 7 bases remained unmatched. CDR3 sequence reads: CASSLTLSGSYEQYF. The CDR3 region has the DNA TGTGCCAGCAGTTTGACCCTAAGCGGGAGCTACGAGCAGTACTTC.

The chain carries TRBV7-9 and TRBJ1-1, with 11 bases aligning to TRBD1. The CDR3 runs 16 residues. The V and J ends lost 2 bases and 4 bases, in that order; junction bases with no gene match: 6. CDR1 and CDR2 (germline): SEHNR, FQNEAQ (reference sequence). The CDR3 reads CASSLTLGTGGTEAFF. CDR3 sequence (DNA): TGTGCCAGCAGCTTAACCTTAGGGACAGGGGGCACTGAAGCTTTCTTT.